This T cell receptor (beta chain) was identified in a study of regulatory T cells in long-lasting Graves disease. Across the study: Antithyroid drugs had been taken under 3 months by newly diagnosed Graves' patients.

iRepertoire HTBI primers and Arm-PCR of CDR3 regions built TCR beta libraries. TCRdb itself ran the multiplex PCR reads through MiXCR, one entry per CDR3 protein. The repertoire holds 300,000 to 400,000 distinct CDR3 sequences, with roughly 18% as singletons. This clonotype came up many times. No antigen is known for it. Overall study results and limits: Those with persistent disease had in common more public clonotypes (roughly 3,000) than new patients (around 910). Study was limited to peripheral blood, excluding thyroid tissue.

The time point denotes: newly diagnosed GD, antithyroid drugs for less than 3 months. Scientists built the TCR library using RNA that was extracted from PBMCs. Sequences were derived from peripheral blood mononuclear cells (PBMCs), sampled at new diagnosis, from a patient treated with antithyroid drugs. The origin of this receptor is a female donor with Graves disease.

CDR3 loop: CAIRDPGVSSYEQYF. The CDR3 nucleotides read TGTGCCATCAGGGACCCGGGAGTCAGTTCCTACGAGCAGTACTTC. The chain uses TRBV10-3 and TRBJ2-7; the D gene is possibly TRBD2 (6 bases). Trimming left V 6 bases short and J 1 base short, with 16 bases between. This CDR3 has 15 amino acids. Germline V gives CDR1 ENHRY, CDR2 SYGVKD.